The clone carrying this T cell receptor beta chain was detected ten times or more. Its antigen is undetermined. TCRdb independently ran MiXCR on the 5' RACE reads; one entry per CDR3 protein. Of hundreds of thousands of distinct CDR3 sequences listed, 9% to 15% are singletons. This sample was included in a study of identical twins. Findings and limits, study-wide: Twins shared out-of-frame alpha sequences with excess low generation probability.

The V gene's germline CDR1 is SQVTM and CDR2 ANQGSEA. V was shortened by 2 bases and J by 0 bases, with 8 bases between the two germline ends. The CDR3 loop spans 13 amino acids. The data were also submitted as part of a second study, on yellow fever vaccine responses in identical twins. That source notes: Vaccine T cell responses of twins reportedly seemed partly convergent and partly personalized.

The TCR comes from a woman aged 18-29 years in good health. The specimen was CD8+ T cells sorted from blood. The chain recombines TRBV29-1 with TRBJ2-7; D ambiguous. CDR3 DNA: TGCAGCGTTGAATCCGGAAGCTCCTACGAGCAGTACTTC. It specifies CSVESGSSYEQYF.